A single sample is the source of the 20 T cell receptor beta chains below, sequenced in a study of T cells after yellow fever vaccination. TCRdb reprocessed the 5' RACE reads with MiXCR, giving one entry per CDR3 protein. The sample includes about 360,000 distinct CDR3 sequences, over 5% of them seen just once. Sequenced material: PBMCs, taken 5 days after the yellow fever booster vaccination. Every receptor here comes from a man younger than 45 who received the YFV17D yellow fever vaccine.

This clonotype was seen ten or more times. Here the CDR3 reads CAISARDSAGETQYF. CDR3 nucleotide sequence: TGTGCCATCAGTGCCCGGGACTCCGCAGGGGAGACCCAGTACTTC. The chain couples TRBV10-3 to TRBJ2-5; tentatively, D is TRBD2 (6 bases). The CDR3 spans 15 residues. The V end was cut by 4 bases, the J end by 5 bases, with 17 bases between. Germline assignment: CDR1 ENHRY and CDR2 SYGVKD.

This clonotype was observed a few times. This rearrangement joins TRBV3-1 to TRBJ2-2, with 11 bases fitting TRBD2. The ends lost 0 bases at V and 5 bases at J; junction bases unmatched: 5. CDR1 LGHDT and CDR2 YNNKEL come from the germline V gene (reference sequence). The CDR3 runs 17 residues. The DNA for the CDR3 is TGTGCCAGCAGCCAAGAATCTCGACTAGCGGGAACCGGGGAGCTGTTTTTT. Translation gives CASSQESRLAGTGELFF.

The sample holds a few counts of this clonotype. The V call is TRBV2, the J call TRBJ1-2, with D perhaps matching TRBD1 (6 bases). Germline V lookup: CDR1 SNHLY, CDR2 FYNNEI. V lost 0 bases to trimming and J lost 0 bases, with 32 bases between them. The CDR3 covers 23 residues. For the CDR3, the DNA is TGTGCCAGCAGTGAAGCGCTTCATATTGAGTCCGGGACACCGAGCTTAGCTAACTATGGCTACACCTTC. Encoded protein: CASSEALHIESGTPSLANYGYTF.

This clonotype was found many times. The rearrangement links TRBV5-5 to TRBJ2-3; D is undetermined. The CDR3 is 15 residues long. Deletions cut 0 bases from V and 3 bases from J, with 11 bases between. Germline V lookup: CDR1 SGHKS, CDR2 YYEKEE (reference sequence). The DNA of the CDR3 is TGTGCCAGCAGCTTGGAAGGCCTTGGGACAGATACGCAGTATTTT. Translation gives CASSLEGLGTDTQYF.

This clonotype showed up just a few times. V is TRBV7-2 and J is TRBJ2-5, with 8 bases aligning to TRBD1. The CDR3 consists of 15 residues. V lost 3 bases, J lost 1 base, and 4 bases stayed unmatched. CDR1 and CDR2 from the germline V gene are SGHTA and FQGNSA. DNA for the CDR3: TGTGCCAGCAGCTTCGTTGGGACAGGCCAAGAGACCCAGTACTTC. As protein: CASSFVGTGQETQYF.

Only a few counts were recorded for this clonotype. The chain combines TRBV6-5 with TRBJ2-3, with a possible D match to TRBD2 (6 bases). Trimming removed 2 bases from V and 6 bases from J, with 18 bases in between. There are 16 residues in the CDR3. Germline V lookup: CDR1 MNHEY, CDR2 SVGAGI. CDR3 in amino acids: CASSYRGGGIGDTQYF. CDR3 bases: TGTGCCAGCAGTTACCGGGGAGGCGGGATTGGGGATACGCAGTATTTT.

This clonotype was seen at least ten times. The chain combines TRBV5-1 with TRBJ2-1; D unresolved. CDR1 is SGHRS, CDR2 YFSETQ, per germline. The CDR3 loop spans 15 amino acids. V was trimmed by 9 bases and J by 7 bases, leaving 23 bases between them. CDR3 sequence: CATARISAEMNEQFF. The CDR3 DNA reads as TGCGCCACCGCCCGGATATCGGCGGAAATGAATGAGCAGTTCTTC.

This clonotype was counted many times. The J gene is TRBJ1-1, the V gene TRBV29-1; 7 nucleotides agree with TRBD1. The V and J ends lost 5 bases and 10 bases, in that order; junction bases with no gene match: 4. Germline V CDR1 and CDR2: SQVTM, ANQGSEA. The CDR3 covers 10 residues. The CDR3 DNA reads TGCAGCGTTTCATCAGGGGGAGCTTTCTTT. This gives the protein CSVSSGGAFF. Looking up the rest from reference TRBV29-1 and TRBJ1-1 gives the full variable domain: SAVISQKPSRDICQRGTSLTIQCQVDSQVTMMFWYRQQPGQSLTLIATANQGSEATYESGFVIDKFPISRPNLTFSTLTVSNMSPEDSSIYLCSVSSGGAFFGQGTRLTVV.

This clonotype was picked up a small number of times. V gene TRBV3-1 combines with J gene TRBJ2-6; possibly TRBD2 for D (5 bases). The CDR3 runs to 17 residues. Germline V lookup: CDR1 LGHDT, CDR2 YNNKEL (reference sequence). Trimming took off 1 base at V and 4 bases at J, with 14 bases between the two ends. CDR3 nucleotides: TGTGCCAGCAGCCAAGGTCCTTGGGGAGCCGGGGCCAACGTCCTGACTTTC. This translates into CASSQGPWGAGANVLTF.

This clonotype was recorded a few times. Here the CDR3 reads CSARGSGGVETQYF. In DNA form, the CDR3 reads TGCAGTGCTAGGGGGAGTGGGGGCGTGGAGACCCAGTACTTC. The genes are TRBV20-1 and TRBJ2-5; maybe TRBD1 (6 bases). This CDR3 has 14 residues. Germline CDR1 and CDR2: DFQATT and SNEGSKA (reference sequence). V lost 3 bases, J lost 5 bases, and 16 bases lay in between.

This clonotype was picked up a small number of times. The chain recombines TRBV7-9 with TRBJ1-3; 8 positions agree with TRBD1. CDR1 SEHNR and CDR2 FQNEAQ come from the germline V gene (reference sequence). J was trimmed by 1 base and V by 9 bases; bases with no gene match: 2. The CDR3 consists of 13 residues. The chain's CDR3 is CARGTGSGNTIYF. The CDR3 DNA sequence: TGTGCCAGGGGGACAGGATCTGGAAACACCATATATTTT. The full variable domain, completed using reference TRBV7-9 and TRBJ1-3, is DTGVSQNPRHKITKRGQNVTFRCDPISEHNRLYWYRQTLGQGPEFLTYFQNEAQLEKSRLLSDRFSAERPKGSFSTLEIQRTEQGDSAMYLCARGTGSGNTIYFGEGSWLTVV.

This clonotype was recorded a few times. This chain uses TRBV6-5 with TRBJ1-2; 9 bases line up with TRBD1. CDR3 length: 16 residues. The V and J ends lost 2 bases and 0 bases, in that order; junction bases with no gene match: 4. Germline V gene sequence: CDR1 MNHEY, CDR2 SVGAGI. For the CDR3, the DNA is TGTGCCAGCAGTTACACGGGACAGGGATCTAACTATGGCTACACCTTC. Residues: CASSYTGQGSNYGYTF.

This clonotype was detected many times. Here the CDR3 DNA reads TGTGCCAGCTCACCACCCGGACAGAACCAGTGGTTCTTC. It encodes CASSPPGQNQWFF. The chain has TRBV18 and TRBJ2-1; TRBD1 is a possible D gene (6 bases). V dropped 0 bases and J dropped 15 bases, with 15 bases sitting between them. The CDR3 length is 13 residues. The germline gives CDR1 KGHSH, CDR2 LQKENI.

This clonotype appeared many times. V gene TRBV12-3 or TRBV12-4 combines with J gene TRBJ1-2; D is possibly TRBD1 (5 bases). V was pared by 5 bases and J by 4 bases, with 11 bases between. The CDR3 runs 13 residues. The CDR3 nucleotides are TGTGCCAGCAGTAGCAGGGTTTTCTATGGCTACACCTTC. Protein sequence: CASSSRVFYGYTF.

This clonotype was observed many times. V and J are TRBV28 and TRBJ2-2, with 8 bases identical to TRBD2. The CDR3 spans 13 residues. The junction had 4 bases not matched to a gene; V was cut back by 6 bases and J by 7 bases. CDR1 MDHEN and CDR2 SYDVKM come from the germline V gene. The CDR3 protein is CASSPGGDGELFF. The DNA for the CDR3 is TGTGCCAGCAGCCCCGGGGGGGACGGGGAGCTGTTTTTT.

The chain joins TRBV10-1 to TRBJ2-2; D not certain. The CDR3 runs 15 residues. V lost 4 bases and J 1 base, leaving 10 bases between the germline ends. Germline values: CDR1 WNHNN, CDR2 SYGVQD (reference sequence). CDR3 loop: CASSAAHRNTGELFF. CDR3 bases: TGCGCCAGCAGTGCGGCGCATAGGAACACCGGGGAGCTGTTTTTT.

The chain combines TRBV20-1 with TRBJ2-2, with D unresolved. Trimming shortened V by 4 bases and J by 5 bases, and 5 bases separated the two germline ends. The CDR3 length is 11 residues. Germline CDR1 reads DFQATT; CDR2 reads SNEGSKA (reference sequence). The CDR3 DNA reads as TGCAGTGCTATTAGTACCGGGGAGCTGTTTTTT. Translation: CSAISTGELFF.

The chain has TRBV20-1 and TRBJ2-1; 10 nucleotides match TRBD2. The ends lost 1 base at V and 2 bases at J; junction bases unmatched: 5. The CDR3 spans 16 residues. From germline, CDR1 is DFQATT and CDR2 SNEGSKA (reference sequence). For the CDR3, the DNA is TGCAGTGCTAGAGTTTGGGGACTAGCGACCTACAATGAGCAGTTCTTC. Its protein product is CSARVWGLATYNEQFF.

This clonotype has more than one count but fewer than ten. The rearrangement uses TRBV6-1 and TRBJ2-6; 7 bases fit TRBD2. The CDR3 totals 16 residues. Losses at the gene ends were 6 bases for V and 4 bases for J; bases not matched to a gene: 9. Germline CDR1 MNHNS, CDR2 SASEGT. The CDR3 DNA sequence: TGTGCCAGCAGCCTGAGACTAGCCCCGGGGGCCAACGTCCTGACTTTC. This sequence encodes CASSLRLAPGANVLTF.

This clonotype has at least ten counts. The chain is built from TRBV12-3 or TRBV12-4 and TRBJ2-7; D is unresolved. The CDR3 covers 12 residues. V lost 6 bases and J 3 bases, leaving 9 bases between the germline ends. CDR3 DNA: TGTGCCAGCAGCCGCCTTGTCTACGAGCAGTACTTC. This gives the protein CASSRLVYEQYF.